Below are 27 T cell receptor beta chains sequenced from a single sample in a study of OX40 agonist ivuxolimab in advanced cancers. Sequencing used immunoSEQ multiplex PCR; TCRdb keeps in-frame clones, though not all of them. In the table there are tens of thousands of clones, around 93% of which are singletons. The specimen comprised CD4+ or CD8+ T cells sorted from blood, sampled in a trial of the OX40 agonist ivuxolimab. The receptors here all came from an adult with an advanced solid tumor such as melanoma, head and neck, liver or kidney cancer.

V and J are TRBV5-1 and TRBJ2-3; 14 bases agree with TRBD2. CDR1 and CDR2 (germline): SGHRS, YFSETQ. This CDR3 has 16 residues. Unmatched junction bases numbered 3, after V lost 2 bases and J lost 4 bases. CDR3: CASSFGTSGSPDTQYF. As DNA, the CDR3 is TGCGCCAGCAGCTTTGGGACTAGCGGGAGCCCAGATACGCAGTATTTT.

The chain links TRBV27 to TRBJ2-7, with 11 bases matching TRBD1. V lost 1 base and J lost 0; bases outside the gene matches: 8. The CDR3 is made up of 18 amino acids. The germline gives CDR1 MNHEY, CDR2 SMNVEV (reference sequence). The CDR3 region is CASSLFGQGAVSSYEQYF. CDR3 nucleotide sequence: TGTGCCAGCAGTTTATTCGGACAGGGGGCGGTGAGCTCCTACGAGCAGTACTTC.

Written as DNA, the CDR3 is TGTGCCAGCAGCTTAGGAGCGGGGATCTCCTACGAGCAGTACTTC. Amino acid sequence: CASSLGAGISYEQYF. The chain carries TRBV7-2 and TRBJ2-7; 7 nucleotides match TRBD2. The CDR3 spans 15 residues. V was clipped by 1 base and J by 0 bases; unmatched bases: 3. Germline lookup yields CDR1 SGHTA and CDR2 FQGNSA.

The chain links TRBV30 to TRBJ2-1; TRBD2 matches at 14 bases. Germline V gene lookup returns CDR1 GTSNPN and CDR2 SVGIG (reference sequence). V lost 2 bases to trimming and J lost 8 bases; unmatched junction nucleotides: 11. This CDR3 comprises 17 residues. In DNA form, the CDR3 reads TGTGCCTGGAGTAGGGGTTTGGGACTAGCGGGAGCGGATGAGCAGTTCTTC. Translating gives CAWSRGLGLAGADEQFF.

The CDR3 DNA follows: TGTGCCAGTAGTCCCTCCGGGACCCCTAGAATCTACGAGCAGTACTTC. Translating gives CASSPSGTPRIYEQYF. This chain joins TRBV19 and TRBJ2-7, with D tentatively TRBD1 or TRBD2 (5 bases each). The V end was cut by 5 bases, the J end by 3 bases, with 20 bases between. Germline V gene lookup returns CDR1 LNHDA and CDR2 SQIVND (reference sequence). The CDR3 is 16 amino acids.

The chain carries TRBV30 and TRBJ1-2; TRBD1 matches at 7 bases. CDR3 length equals 15 residues. The germline gives CDR1 GTSNPN, CDR2 SVGIG (reference sequence). The trim removed 3 bases at V and 7 bases at J, leaving 14 bases unmatched. The CDR3 loop is CAWRGREQGNGGYTF. Written as DNA, the CDR3 is TGTGCCTGGAGAGGACGAGAACAGGGGAACGGTGGCTACACCTTC.

The table lists this clone with a count of one. The chain couples TRBV15 to TRBJ2-5; 10 positions match TRBD2. With 1 base clipped from V and 3 bases from J, the junction kept 8 bases outside the gene matches. The CDR3 has 17 residues. Germline CDR1 is LNHNV and CDR2 is YYDKDF (reference sequence). CDR3: CATSRAFRTSGKETQYF. Written as DNA, the CDR3 is TGTGCCACCAGCAGAGCTTTTCGGACTAGCGGAAAAGAGACCCAGTACTTC. Variable domain in full (rest from reference TRBV15 and TRBJ2-5): DAMVIQNPRYQVTQFGKPVTLSCSQTLNHNVMYWYQQKSSQAPKLLFHYYDKDFNNEADTPDNFQSRRPNTSFCFLDIRSPGLGDTAMYLCATSRAFRTSGKETQYFGPGTRLLVL.

The V call is TRBV9, the J call TRBJ1-3, with D perhaps TRBD1 (6 bases). The germline V gene encodes CDR1 SGDLS and CDR2 YYNGEE. This CDR3 spans 16 amino acids. The V gene lost 2 bases and the J gene lost 2 bases, with 14 bases spanning the gap. The chain's CDR3 is CASSVLQGYAGNTIYF. The CDR3 DNA follows: TGTGCCAGCAGCGTTCTACAGGGTTATGCTGGAAACACCATATATTTT. Full variable domain (outside the CDR3, taken from reference TRBV9 and TRBJ1-3): DSGVTQTPKHLITATGQRVTLRCSPRSGDLSVYWYQQSLDQGLQFLIQYYNGEERAKGNILERFSAQQFPDLHSELNLSSLELGDSALYFCASSVLQGYAGNTIYFGEGSWLTVV.

The rearrangement links TRBV28 to TRBJ1-2, with a possible D match to TRBD1 (5 bases). The CDR3 has 12 residues. The V end lost 7 bases, the J end lost 4 bases, and 10 bases lay between the germline ends. In germline, CDR1 is MDHEN, CDR2 SYDVKM. In nucleotides, the CDR3 is TGTGCCAGCACACCCGACAGCTATGGCTACACCTTC. Translation gives CASTPDSYGYTF.

This clone was detected once. The chain employs TRBV27 and TRBJ2-6, with D unclear. The CDR3 runs to 18 residues. Deletions cut 3 bases from V and 1 base from J, with 16 bases between. Germline V lookup: CDR1 MNHEY, CDR2 SMNVEV (reference sequence). This chain's CDR3 is CASSFSTTSASGANVLTF. Here the CDR3 DNA reads TGTGCCAGCAGTTTCTCTACCACCTCCGCGTCTGGGGCCAACGTCCTGACTTTC.

The rearrangement links TRBV28 to TRBJ2-2, with unresolved D. This CDR3 region has 15 residues. Trimming removed 5 bases at V and 0 bases at J, with 10 bases between. The germline CDR1 and CDR2 sequences are MDHEN and SYDVKM. CDR3 amino acids: CASSPGGTNTGELFF. CDR3 in DNA: TGTGCCAGCAGTCCCGGCGGCACGAACACCGGGGAGCTGTTTTTT.

The rearrangement links TRBV5-6 to TRBJ2-5; 10 positions match TRBD2. Trimming cost V 1 base and J 5 bases; bases outside gene matches: 5. CDR3 length equals 15 residues. Germline CDR1 reads SGHDT; CDR2 reads YYEEEE. The DNA of the CDR3 is TGTGCCAGCAGCTTGCTGGCTAGCGGGGGCGAGACCCAGTACTTC. It is translated as CASSLLASGGETQYF.

The table lists this clone with a count of one. V is TRBV30 and J is TRBJ2-3; D call uncertain. The V gene's germline CDR1 is GTSNPN and CDR2 SVGIG (reference sequence). Trimming left V 3 bases short and J 8 bases short, with 12 bases between. This CDR3 region has 12 residues. In DNA, the CDR3 is TGTGCCTGGAGCCCCGAGAGTATTACGCAGTATTTT. Translating it yields CAWSPESITQYF.

V and J are TRBV11-2 and TRBJ1-1; TRBD1 matches 7 bases. Germline assignment: CDR1 SGHAT and CDR2 FQNNGV. The CDR3 totals 15 residues. The V gene end was trimmed by 1 base and the J gene end by 4 bases; junction bases not matched to a gene: 6. The CDR3 DNA reads as TGTGCCAGCAGCTTAGGCAGGGGGGGGAGCACTGAAGCTTTCTTT. Protein sequence: CASSLGRGGSTEAFF.

The chain couples TRBV6-6 to TRBJ1-1; perhaps TRBD1 as D (6 bases). From germline, CDR1 is MNHNY and CDR2 SVGAGI (reference sequence). Trimming took off 10 bases at V and 7 bases at J, with 13 bases between the two ends. The CDR3 is 11 residues long. CDR3 nucleotide sequence: TGTGCCACTACAGGGAGGATTGAAGCTTTCTTT. As protein: CATTGRIEAFF.

This clone was seen only once. The rearrangement joins TRBV11-2 to TRBJ2-2; no clear D gene. Between the trimmed V and J ends, which lost 8 bases and 0 bases, there was a span of 13 bases. The germline V gene encodes CDR1 SGHAT and CDR2 FQNNGV. The CDR3 runs to 15 residues. CDR3 in amino acids: CASRPAGTNTGELFF. CDR3 sequence (DNA): TGTGCCAGCCGTCCGGCAGGCACGAACACCGGGGAGCTGTTTTTT.

The rearrangement uses TRBV30 and TRBJ2-1, with 8 bases matching TRBD1. Germline-derived CDR1 and CDR2 are GTSNPN and SVGIG (reference sequence). This CDR3 region has 14 residues. The V segment lost 4 bases and the J segment 5 bases; nucleotides outside the gene matches: 7. The CDR3 DNA follows: TGTGCCTGGACCCCGGACAGGGTAAACAATGAGCAGTTCTTC. Translated, it gives CAWTPDRVNNEQFF.

V usage is TRBV5-1 and J usage is TRBJ2-3; D is ambiguous. Deletions cut 1 base from V and 0 bases from J, with 12 bases between. There are 16 residues in the CDR3. CDR1 and CDR2 from the germline V gene are SGHRS and YFSETQ. The CDR3 coding sequence is TGCGCCAGCAGCTTGAGTGGGATCCCTAGCACAGATACGCAGTATTTT. Its protein is CASSLSGIPSTDTQYF.

J is TRBJ2-3 and V is TRBV4-2; D remains ambiguous. CDR3 length: 13 residues. The V gene lost 0 bases and the J gene lost 4 bases, with 5 bases spanning the gap. Per the germline V gene, CDR1 is LGHNA and CDR2 is YNFKEQ. The DNA of the CDR3 is TGTGCCAGCAGCCAAGATGGGCCAGATACGCAGTATTTT. It translates to CASSQDGPDTQYF.

The chain employs TRBV19 and TRBJ2-2; a weak D match, TRBD1 (6 bases). Germline assignment: CDR1 LNHDA and CDR2 SQIVND (reference sequence). V was trimmed by 6 bases and J by 5 bases, leaving 19 bases between them. This CDR3 is 16 amino acids long. CDR3 residues: CASRSTTGSGTGELFF. Written as DNA, the CDR3 is TGTGCCAGTAGGTCCACGACAGGTTCAGGGACCGGGGAGCTGTTTTTT.

The CDR3, as DNA: TGTGCCAGCAGCTTAGTGGCTAGCGGGAGGGGCGAGCAGTACTTC. Translated: CASSLVASGRGEQYF. V usage is TRBV7-2 and J usage is TRBJ2-7, with 12 bases that match TRBD2. Per germline, CDR1 SGHTA and CDR2 FQGNSA. V trimming: 1 base; J trimming: 6 bases; junction bases outside the gene matches: 4. The CDR3 contains 15 residues. Full variable domain (rest looked up from reference TRBV7-2 and TRBJ2-7): GAGVSQSPSNKVTEKGKDVELRCDPISGHTALYWYRQSLGQGLEFLIYFQGNSAPDKSGLPSDRFSAERTGGSVSTLTIQRTQQEDSAVYLCASSLVASGRGEQYFGPGTRLTVT.

This chain links TRBV28 with TRBJ2-7; TRBD2 matches 15 bases. CDR3 length: 15 residues. CDR1 is MDHEN, CDR2 SYDVKM, per germline. The trim removed 8 bases at V and 6 bases at J, leaving 8 bases unmatched. CDR3 nucleotides: TGTGCCAGCCTCCCGCAGGGACTAGCGGGGGGCGAGCAGTACTTC. It is translated as CASLPQGLAGGEQYF.

The chain is built from TRBV7-3 and TRBJ2-5; 12 bases are a match to TRBD2. Per germline, CDR1 SGHTA and CDR2 FQGTGA. V dropped 3 bases and J dropped 10; count of bases not matched to a gene: 9. The CDR3 runs 15 residues. CDR3 nucleotides: TGTGCCAGCAGCTTGGGGCCGACTAGCGGGGGAGTCCAGTACTTC. Its translation: CASSLGPTSGGVQYF.

As for this clone: One junction end does not reproduce the germline sequence, and a read error may be involved. The gene calls are TRBV11-3 and TRBJ1-6; TRBD1 is a possible D gene (5 bases). Looked up from germline, CDR1 is SGHNT and CDR2 is YENEEA. The CDR3 loop spans 15 amino acids. CDR3 residues: CRPRTKPSYNSPLHF. Written as DNA, the CDR3 is TGCCGCCCTCGGACAAAACCTTCCTATAATTCACCCCTCCACTTT. Based on the CDR3 plus reference TRBV11-3 and TRBJ1-6, the full variable domain is EAGVVQSPRYKIIEKKQPVAFWCNPISGHNTLYWYLQNLGQGPELLIRYENEEAVDDSQLPKDRFSAERLKGVDSTLKIQPAELGDSAVYLCRPRTKPSYNSPLHFGNGTRLTVT.

This clone was observed once. This chain connects TRBV30 to TRBJ2-2; weak D call: TRBD2 (6 bases). V lost 3 bases to trimming and J lost 3 bases, with 26 bases between them. Germline V lookup: CDR1 GTSNPN, CDR2 SVGIG (reference sequence). This CDR3 is 19 amino acids long. The CDR3 DNA reads TGTGCCTGGAGCCCGCGGGGAGTTGTGCAGGGCGTCGACACCGGGGAGCTGTTTTTT. This translates into CAWSPRGVVQGVDTGELFF.

CDR3 DNA: TGTGCCAGCAGCCCGCGAGCGGGAGATAGCACAGATACGCAGTATTTT. The encoded protein is CASSPRAGDSTDTQYF. V gene TRBV9 combines with J gene TRBJ2-3; 8 bases align to TRBD2. The junction had 7 bases not matched to a gene; V was cut back by 4 bases and J by 0 bases. The CDR3 length is 16 residues. Germline CDR1 and CDR2: SGDLS and YYNGEE.

CDR3 in amino acids: CASSQPTTGRDTDTQYF. As DNA, the CDR3 is TGCGCCAGCAGCCAACCTACGACAGGTCGCGACACAGATACGCAGTATTTT. J is TRBJ2-3 and V is TRBV4-1, with a weak D call TRBD1 (6 bases). Trimming removed 2 bases at V and 2 bases at J, with 17 bases between. The CDR3 length is 17 residues. CDR1 is MGHRA and CDR2 is YSYEKL in the germline V gene.